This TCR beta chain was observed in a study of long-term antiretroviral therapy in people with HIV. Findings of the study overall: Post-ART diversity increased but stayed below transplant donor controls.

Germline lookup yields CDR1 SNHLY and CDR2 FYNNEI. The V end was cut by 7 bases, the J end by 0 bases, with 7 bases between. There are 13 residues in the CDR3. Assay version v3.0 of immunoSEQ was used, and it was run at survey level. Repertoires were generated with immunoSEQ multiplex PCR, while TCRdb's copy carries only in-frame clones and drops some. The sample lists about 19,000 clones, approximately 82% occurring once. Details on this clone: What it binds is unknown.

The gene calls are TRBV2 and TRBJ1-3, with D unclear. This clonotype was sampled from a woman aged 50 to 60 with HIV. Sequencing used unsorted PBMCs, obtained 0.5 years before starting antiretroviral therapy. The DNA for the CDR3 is TGTGCCAGCACTGAGCGCTCTGGAAACACCATATATTTT. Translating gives CASTERSGNTIYF.